This paragraph covers one T cell receptor (beta chain) sequence. The antigen remains unidentified. This sample was included in a study of CD8+ T cells in alopecia areata. Whole-study context: The tofacitinib course ran for 6 to 18 months and was followed by 6 months off drug.

Documented treatment: oral pan-JAK inhibitor, 5-10 mg twice daily. Extracted RNA was reverse transcribed, and the resulting cDNA served as sequencing template. TCRdb's copy holds only in-frame clones and misses some; the assay was immunoSEQ multiplex PCR. The data contain about 180,000 clones, 58% of them singletons. Study-level results: An increase in clonality over normal scalp was evident in lesional scalp, especially alopecia totalis/universalis. Tofacitinib yielded significantly lower scalp clonality and fewer expanded CD8+ clones among the top 100. While patients received tofacitinib, many expanded lesional clones remained present in scalp and blood.

This material consisted of CD4+ T cells sorted from blood, taken at approximately week 60, from a patient treated with tofacitinib. The TCR was taken from a human donor with alopecia areata.

CDR3 protein: CSVGFLSTTEAFF. DNA for the CDR3: TGCAGCGTTGGTTTTCTCAGCACCACTGAAGCTTTCTTT. The chain joins TRBV29-1 to TRBJ1-1; D gene ambiguous. The CDR3 loop spans 13 amino acids. With 4 bases removed from V and 4 bases from J, the gap between germline ends came to 13 bases. CDR1 and CDR2 from the germline V gene are SQVTM and ANQGSEA.